Listed here are 21 T cell receptor beta chains from one sample, sequenced in a study of metastatic and nonmetastatic thyroid tumors (dated by TCRdb to the early 2020s). Libraries were made using PCR. The listed sequencing device is Illumina HiSeq 4000. TCRdb reworked the public reads: Q25 trimming with fastp, MiXCR clone assembly, productive beta chains retained. The sample profile shows approximately 38,000 clones; about 29% of them were found once. Of the sample, roughly 10% is held by the ten largest clones. No patient had received any treatment before thyroid surgery. Input material: blood. These TCRs come from a male donor with papillary thyroid cancer or a benign thyroid nodule (not recorded which). Some clones in this sample may be carry-over from other donors' samples.

The chain uses TRBV4-1 and TRBJ1-3; D not resolved. V lost 2 bases, J lost 1 base, and 9 bases lay in between. This CDR3 comprises 15 residues. Germline V gene sequence: CDR1 MGHRA, CDR2 YSYEKL. The CDR3 spells CASSQHENSGNTIYF. For the CDR3, the DNA is TGCGCCAGCAGCCAACACGAGAATTCTGGAAACACCATATATTTT.

This clone was counted a few times. The final CDR3 position lacks the conserved phenylalanine or tryptophan, pointing to a likely read error. CDR3 coding DNA: TGTGCCAGCGGTTTGGCCGAGTCCTACGAGCAGTACCTC. Amino acid sequence: CASGLAESYEQYL. The chain recombines TRBV12-3 or TRBV12-4 with TRBJ2-7; D ambiguous. The CDR3 is made up of 13 amino acids.

Sample share makes this clone medium-sized. This chain links TRBV20-1 with TRBJ2-1; TRBD2 might be the D (5 bases). V was cut by 0 bases and J by 2 bases, with 14 bases left in between. This CDR3 is 16 amino acids long. CDR1 and CDR2 from the germline V gene are DFQATT and SNEGSKA (reference sequence). CDR3 bases: TGCAGTGCTAGAGACCTCCTCAGCGGCGCCTACAATGAGCAGTTCTTC. As protein: CSARDLLSGAYNEQFF.

Worth noting for this clone: The CDR3 end shows no conserved phenylalanine or tryptophan, and so a read error is likely. The chain combines TRBV6-1 with TRBJ2-3, with no clear D. Trimming shortened V by 7 bases and J by 2 bases, and 19 bases separated the two germline ends. The CDR3 contains 16 residues. CDR1 and CDR2 (germline): MNHNS, SASEGT. CDR3 loop: CASIEAAGQPTDTQYL. CDR3 bases: TGTGCCAGCATTGAGGCCGCAGGCCAACCCACAGATACGCAGTATCTT.

The chain links TRBV5-4 to TRBJ1-2; D remains ambiguous. V was cut by 7 bases and J by 2 bases, with 18 bases left in between. CDR1 is SGHNT, CDR2 YYREEE, per germline (reference sequence). The CDR3 contains 15 residues. CDR3: CASASRFRINYGYTF. The CDR3 region has the DNA TGTGCCAGCGCCTCGAGGTTCCGTATCAACTATGGCTACACCTTC. Drawing the rest from reference TRBV5-4 and TRBJ1-2, the complete variable domain is ETGVTQSPTHLIKTRGQQVTLRCSSQSGHNTVSWYQQALGQGPQFIFQYYREEENGRGNFPPRFSGLQFPNYSSELNVNALELDDSALYLCASASRFRINYGYTFGSGTRLTVV.

The chain carries TRBV4-3 and TRBJ2-5; D not resolved. Trimming cost V 1 base and J 4 bases, with 10 bases left between them. The CDR3 is 14 residues long. Germline CDR1 is LGHNA and CDR2 is YSLEER. This chain's CDR3 is CASSQGLVSETQYF. DNA of the CDR3: TGCGCCAGCAGCCAAGGCCTCGTGTCAGAGACCCAGTACTTC.

In its sample, this clone was seen a few times. A much larger clone sits a single nucleotide away, making a read error possible. The chain links TRBV20-1 to TRBJ1-1; the D gene is possibly TRBD1 (5 bases). The CDR3 contains 13 residues. Germline values: CDR1 DFQATT, CDR2 SNEGSKA (reference sequence). In nucleotides, the CDR3 is TGCAGTGCTAGAGGGGGCTTGGGCACTCAAGCTTTCTTT. It encodes CSARGGLGTQAFF.

This clone was recorded many times. In DNA form, the CDR3 reads TGTGCCAGCAGCCAACTAGTGGGAGACACCGGGGAGCTGTTTTTT. As protein: CASSQLVGDTGELFF. The chain carries TRBV4-2 and TRBJ2-2; D is perhaps TRBD2 (5 bases). Trimming took off 2 bases at V and 3 bases at J, with 10 bases between the two ends. CDR3 length: 15 residues. Germline V CDR1 and CDR2: LGHNA, YNFKEQ.

The chain joins TRBV5-1 to TRBJ1-5, with 9 nucleotides matching TRBD1. V gave up 4 bases and J gave up 4 bases; unmatched junction bases: 6. The germline CDR1 and CDR2 sequences are SGHRS and YFSETQ. CDR3 size: 15 residues. The CDR3 here is CASSPGTGHNQPQHF. The CDR3 bases are TGCGCCAGCAGCCCCGGGACAGGGCATAATCAGCCCCAGCATTTT.

This clone appeared many times. Within the sample, other DNA sequences also encode this same CDR3. This chain uses TRBV5-1 with TRBJ1-1, with D possibly TRBD1 on 6 matching bases. Germline-derived CDR1 and CDR2 are SGHRS and YFSETQ. The V end lost 2 bases, the J end lost 1 base, and 6 bases lay between the germline ends. The CDR3 has 13 amino acids. The CDR3 is CASSFRGNTEAFF. CDR3 bases: TGCGCCAGCAGCTTCAGGGGGAACACTGAAGCTTTCTTT.

This clone was observed a handful of times. This chain connects TRBV6-2 or TRBV6-3 to TRBJ2-2, with D unresolved. From germline, CDR1 is MNHEY and CDR2 SVGEGT. Trimming pared 3 bases from V and 0 bases from J, leaving 11 bases between. CDR3 length: 16 residues. The CDR3 bases are TGTGCCAGCAGTTATTCGATAAGGTCGAACACCGGGGAGCTGTTTTTT. It specifies CASSYSIRSNTGELFF.

This clone was seen only a few times. The chain couples TRBV20-1 to TRBJ1-1, with 12 bases lining up with TRBD1. CDR1 DFQATT and CDR2 SNEGSKA come from the germline V gene (reference sequence). V lost 0 bases to trimming and J lost 6 bases; unmatched junction nucleotides: 11. This CDR3 region has 17 residues. The CDR3 region is CSARELGTGGQRAEAFF. CDR3 coding DNA: TGCAGTGCTAGAGAACTAGGGACAGGGGGCCAGAGGGCTGAAGCTTTCTTT.

This chain joins TRBV7-2 and TRBJ2-3; TRBD1 might be the D (6 bases). This CDR3 has 14 residues. Germline lookup yields CDR1 SGHTA and CDR2 FQGNSA. Trimming took off 1 base at V and 3 bases at J, with 8 bases between the two ends. CDR3 nucleotide sequence: TGTGCCAGCAGCTTAGTACAGGGAACAGATACGCAGTATTTT. Protein sequence: CASSLVQGTDTQYF.

The rearrangement joins TRBV12-3 or TRBV12-4 to TRBJ2-7; 10 nucleotides match TRBD1. Losses at the gene ends were 6 bases for V and 4 bases for J; bases not matched to a gene: 12. The CDR3 runs 16 residues. The CDR3 DNA reads TGTGCCAGCAGCCCCGTTTCCGGGACAGGGGTGTACGAGCAGTACTTC. As protein: CASSPVSGTGVYEQYF.

V and J are TRBV6-1 and TRBJ2-3; a weak D match, TRBD2 (5 bases). CDR3 length: 14 amino acids. V was shortened by 3 bases and J by 4 bases, with 11 bases between the two germline ends. From germline, CDR1 is MNHNS and CDR2 SASEGT. CDR3 residues: CASSEVAAADTQYF. The CDR3 nucleotides read TGTGCCAGCAGTGAGGTGGCAGCGGCAGATACGCAGTATTTT.

This chain joins TRBV15 and TRBJ2-7; the D gene could be TRBD1 or TRBD2 (5 bases each). From germline, CDR1 is LNHNV and CDR2 YYDKDF (reference sequence). The CDR3 is 15 residues long. The V and J ends lost 2 bases and 4 bases respectively, with 15 bases between them. The CDR3: CATSRTRDLWYEQYF. CDR3 coding DNA: TGTGCCACCAGCAGAACCCGGGACCTATGGTACGAGCAGTACTTC.

The chain couples TRBV11-2 to TRBJ1-3; D is perhaps TRBD1 (6 bases). The ends were cut back, 4 bases at V and 0 bases at J, with 7 bases in the middle. The CDR3 is made up of 14 amino acids. Germline CDR1 SGHAT, CDR2 FQNNGV. The CDR3 loop reads CASSSGDSGNTIYF. CDR3 DNA sequence: TGTGCCAGCAGCTCAGGGGACTCTGGAAACACCATATATTTT.

The V gene is TRBV5-6, the J gene TRBJ1-1; D ambiguous. Per the germline V gene, CDR1 is SGHDT and CDR2 is YYEEEE. Trimming took 4 bases from V and 0 from J, leaving 22 bases between them. The CDR3 is made up of 18 amino acids. CDR3 residues: CASSRLTDQQLMNTEAFF. CDR3 DNA: TGTGCCAGCAGCCGACTAACAGACCAACAGCTTATGAACACTGAAGCTTTCTTT.

By share, this clone ranks as medium-sized (0.01 to 0.1%). This sequence joins TRBV5-1 and TRBJ2-1; 11 nucleotides line up with TRBD2. Germline lookup yields CDR1 SGHRS and CDR2 YFSETQ. The CDR3 consists of 15 residues. V trimming: 0 bases; J trimming: 7 bases; junction bases outside the gene matches: 3. For the CDR3, the DNA is TGCGCCAGCAGCTTGGTAGCGGGAGGGTATAATGAGCAGTTCTTC. Its protein product is CASSLVAGGYNEQFF.

The chain uses TRBV20-1 and TRBJ2-7; 8 bases map to TRBD1. J lost 0 bases, V lost 6 bases, and 7 bases had no gene match. Germline V gene data show CDR1 as DFQATT and CDR2 as SNEGSKA (reference sequence). CDR3 length equals 14 residues. DNA for the CDR3: TGCAGTGCAACCTGGACAGGGAACTCCTACGAGCAGTACTTC. It specifies CSATWTGNSYEQYF.

The chain couples TRBV20-1 to TRBJ2-5; D not resolved. CDR1 is DFQATT, CDR2 SNEGSKA, per germline (reference sequence). This CDR3 comprises 11 residues. V was pared by 7 bases and J by 3 bases, with 9 bases between. The CDR3 sequence: CSVPRKETQYF. The CDR3 DNA follows: TGCAGTGTTCCCAGAAAAGAGACCCAGTACTTC.